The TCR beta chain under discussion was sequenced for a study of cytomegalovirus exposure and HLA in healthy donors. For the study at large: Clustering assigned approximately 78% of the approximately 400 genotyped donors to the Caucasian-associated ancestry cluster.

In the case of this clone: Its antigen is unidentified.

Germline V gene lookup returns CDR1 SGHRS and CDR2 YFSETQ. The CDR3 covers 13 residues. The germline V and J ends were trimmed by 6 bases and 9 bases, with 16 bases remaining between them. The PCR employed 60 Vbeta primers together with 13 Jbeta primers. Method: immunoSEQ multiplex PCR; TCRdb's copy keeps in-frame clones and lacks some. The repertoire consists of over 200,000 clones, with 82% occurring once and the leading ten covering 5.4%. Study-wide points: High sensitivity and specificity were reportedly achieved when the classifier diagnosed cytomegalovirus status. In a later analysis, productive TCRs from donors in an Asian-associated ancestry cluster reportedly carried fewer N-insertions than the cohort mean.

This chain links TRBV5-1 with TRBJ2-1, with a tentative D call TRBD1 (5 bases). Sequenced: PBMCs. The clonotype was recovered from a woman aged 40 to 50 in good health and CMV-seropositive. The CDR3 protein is CASTEVREGEQFF. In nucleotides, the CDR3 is TGCGCCAGCACCGAGGTCAGGGAAGGTGAGCAGTTCTTC.